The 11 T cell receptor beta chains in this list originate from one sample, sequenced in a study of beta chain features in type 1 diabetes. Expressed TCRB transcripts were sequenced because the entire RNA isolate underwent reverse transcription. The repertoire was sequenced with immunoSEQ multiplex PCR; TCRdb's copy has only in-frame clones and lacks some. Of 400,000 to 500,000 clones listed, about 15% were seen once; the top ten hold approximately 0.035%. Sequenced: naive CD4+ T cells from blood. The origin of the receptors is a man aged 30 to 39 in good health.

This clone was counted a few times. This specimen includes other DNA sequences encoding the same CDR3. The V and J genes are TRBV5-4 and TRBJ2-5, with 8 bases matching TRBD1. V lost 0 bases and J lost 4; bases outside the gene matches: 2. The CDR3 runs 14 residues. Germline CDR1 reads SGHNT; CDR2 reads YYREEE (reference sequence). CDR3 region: CASSLGQGRETQYF. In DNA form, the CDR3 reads TGTGCCAGCAGCTTGGGACAGGGGAGAGAGACCCAGTACTTC.

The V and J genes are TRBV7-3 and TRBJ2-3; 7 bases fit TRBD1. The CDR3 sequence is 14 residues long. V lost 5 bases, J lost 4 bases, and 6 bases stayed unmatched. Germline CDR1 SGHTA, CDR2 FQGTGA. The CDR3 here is CASSPDRVSDTQYF. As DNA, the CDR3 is TGTGCCAGCAGCCCAGACAGGGTTTCAGATACGCAGTATTTT.

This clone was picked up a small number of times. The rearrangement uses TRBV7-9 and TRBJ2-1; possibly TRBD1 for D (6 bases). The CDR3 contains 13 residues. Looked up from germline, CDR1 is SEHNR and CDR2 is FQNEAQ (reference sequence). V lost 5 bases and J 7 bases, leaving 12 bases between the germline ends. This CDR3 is CASSNYRDNEQFF. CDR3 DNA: TGTGCCAGCAGCAACTACAGGGATAATGAGCAGTTCTTC.

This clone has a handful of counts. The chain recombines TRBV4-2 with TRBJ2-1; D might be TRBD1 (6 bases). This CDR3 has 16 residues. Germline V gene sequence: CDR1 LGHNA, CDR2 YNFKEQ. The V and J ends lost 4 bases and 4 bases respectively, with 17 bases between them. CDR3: CASSRIGDTSYNEQFF. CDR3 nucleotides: TGTGCCAGCAGCCGGATCGGGGACACCTCTTACAATGAGCAGTTCTTC.

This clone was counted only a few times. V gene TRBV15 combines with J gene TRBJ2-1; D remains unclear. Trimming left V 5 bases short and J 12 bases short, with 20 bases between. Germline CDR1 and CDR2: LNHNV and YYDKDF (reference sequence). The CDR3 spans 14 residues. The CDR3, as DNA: TGTGCCACCAGCGTTCGACAAGGTGGATTTGGGCAGTTCTTC. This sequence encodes CATSVRQGGFGQFF.

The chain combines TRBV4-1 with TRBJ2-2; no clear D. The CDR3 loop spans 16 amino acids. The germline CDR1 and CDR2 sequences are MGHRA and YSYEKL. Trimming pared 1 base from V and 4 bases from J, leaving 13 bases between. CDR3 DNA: TGCGCCAGCAGCCAAGTCATAAGGATTCGCACCGGGGAGCTGTTTTTT. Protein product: CASSQVIRIRTGELFF.

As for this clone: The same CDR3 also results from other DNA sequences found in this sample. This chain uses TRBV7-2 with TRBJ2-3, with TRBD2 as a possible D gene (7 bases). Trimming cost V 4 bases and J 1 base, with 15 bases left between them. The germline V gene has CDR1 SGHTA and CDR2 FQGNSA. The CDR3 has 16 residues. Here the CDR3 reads CASSSRLAGGTDTQYF. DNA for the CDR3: TGTGCCAGCAGCTCCCGACTAGCAGGGGGCACAGATACGCAGTATTTT.

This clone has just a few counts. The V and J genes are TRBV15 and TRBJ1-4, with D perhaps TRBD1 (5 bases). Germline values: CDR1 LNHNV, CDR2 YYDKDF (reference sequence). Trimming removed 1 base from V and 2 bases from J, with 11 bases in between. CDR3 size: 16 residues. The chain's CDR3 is CATSRAPGTTNEKLFF. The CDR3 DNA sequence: TGTGCCACCAGCAGAGCACCAGGGACTACTAATGAAAAACTGTTTTTT.

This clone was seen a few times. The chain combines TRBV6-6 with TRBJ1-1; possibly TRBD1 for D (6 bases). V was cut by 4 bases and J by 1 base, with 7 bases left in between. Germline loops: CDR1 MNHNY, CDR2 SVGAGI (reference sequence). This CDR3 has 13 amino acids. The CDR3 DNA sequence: TGTGCCAGCAGTTGGGGACAGAACACTGAAGCTTTCTTT. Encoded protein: CASSWGQNTEAFF.

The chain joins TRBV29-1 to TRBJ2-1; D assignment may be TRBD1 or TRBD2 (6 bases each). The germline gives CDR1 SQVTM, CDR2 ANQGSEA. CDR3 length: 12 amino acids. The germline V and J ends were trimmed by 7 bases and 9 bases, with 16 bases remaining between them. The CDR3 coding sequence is TGCAGCGCCCGGGACACCGGGGGTGAGCAGTTCTTC. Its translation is CSARDTGGEQFF.

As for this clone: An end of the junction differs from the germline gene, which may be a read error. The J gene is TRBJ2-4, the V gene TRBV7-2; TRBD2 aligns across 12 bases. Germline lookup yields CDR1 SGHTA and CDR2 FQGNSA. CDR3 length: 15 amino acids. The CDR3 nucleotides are TGTGCCAGCAGCCTAGCGGGGGGGCAGAGAAACATTCAGTACTTC. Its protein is CASSLAGGQRNIQYF. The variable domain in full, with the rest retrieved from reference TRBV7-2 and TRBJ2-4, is GAGVSQSPSNKVTEKGKDVELRCDPISGHTALYWYRQSLGQGLEFLIYFQGNSAPDKSGLPSDRFSAERTGGSVSTLTIQRTQQEDSAVYLCASSLAGGQRNIQYFGAGTRLSVL.